The rows below give T cell receptor beta chains drawn from one sample of a study of blood T cell repertoires in COVID-19. Assay: immunoSEQ multiplex PCR; the TCRdb copy retains only in-frame clones and omits some. The table lists about 91,000 clones, 88% of them singletons. Specimen: peripheral blood. The receptor source for this set is an elderly woman with active COVID-19. Each CDR3 is given with its conserved first and last residue. The order of the fields is clone size, V gene, J gene, D gene, CDR3 protein, CDR3 DNA. D genes are given only for firm matches. For some rows the clone size is stated as once, few or many, or as a class when expanded; others skip it.

clone size: NA
V gene: TRBV7-9
J gene: TRBJ2-2
D gene: NA
CDR3 protein: CASSLTPSWELFF
CDR3 DNA: TGTGCCAGCAGCCTCACGCCTAGCTGGGAGCTGTTTTTT

clone size: NA
V gene: TRBV11-1
J gene: TRBJ2-2
D gene: TRBD1
CDR3 protein: CASTHHRGNTGELFF
CDR3 DNA: TGTGCCAGCACCCACCACAGGGGGAACACCGGGGAGCTGTTTTTT

clone size: NA
V gene: TRBV14
J gene: TRBJ1-2
D gene: NA
CDR3 protein: CASSQDQRVGYTF
CDR3 DNA: TGTGCCAGCAGCCAAGATCAGAGGGTTGGCTACACCTTC

clone size: NA
V gene: TRBV11-3
J gene: TRBJ2-3
D gene: NA
CDR3 protein: CASSLGVQGEGTDTQYF
CDR3 DNA: TGTGCCAGCAGCTTAGGGGTGCAGGGCGAAGGCACAGATACGCAGTATTTT

clone size: NA
V gene: TRBV15
J gene: TRBJ2-7
D gene: TRBD1
CDR3 protein: CATSRGGQAYEQYF
CDR3 DNA: TGTGCCACCAGCAGAGGCGGACAGGCCTACGAGCAGTACTTC

clone size: NA
V gene: TRBV5-6
J gene: TRBJ2-7
D gene: NA
CDR3 protein: CASSWRAYEQYF
CDR3 DNA: TGTGCCAGCAGTTGGAGAGCCTACGAGCAGTACTTC

clone size: once
V gene: TRBV27
J gene: TRBJ2-7
D gene: TRBD2
CDR3 protein: CASLSWDYPYEQYF
CDR3 DNA: TGTGCCAGTTTATCGTGGGACTACCCCTACGAGCAGTACTTC

clone size: NA
V gene: TRBV9
J gene: TRBJ2-6
D gene: NA
CDR3 protein: CASSSYSGANVLTF
CDR3 DNA: TGTGCCAGCAGCTCGTACTCTGGGGCCAACGTCCTGACTTTC

clone size: few
V gene: TRBV6-6
J gene: TRBJ1-4
D gene: NA
CDR3 protein: CASSSLHGRTNEKLFF
CDR3 DNA: TGTGCCAGCAGTTCTTTACACGGGAGAACTAATGAAAAACTGTTTTTT

clone size: NA
V gene: TRBV6-6
J gene: TRBJ2-7
D gene: TRBD2
CDR3 protein: CASSYGGGFYEQYF
CDR3 DNA: TGTGCCAGCAGTTATGGCGGGGGTTTCTACGAGCAGTACTTC

clone size: NA
V gene: TRBV2
J gene: TRBJ2-7
D gene: TRBD1
CDR3 protein: CATRRGTGGSEQYF
CDR3 DNA: TGTGCCACCCGGAGGGGGACAGGGGGTTCCGAGCAGTACTTC

clone size: NA
V gene: TRBV5-4
J gene: TRBJ2-4
D gene: TRBD2
CDR3 protein: CASSPVGGIQYF
CDR3 DNA: TGTGCCAGCAGCCCGGTGGGGGGGATTCAGTACTTC

clone size: NA
V gene: TRBV9
J gene: TRBJ2-1
D gene: NA
CDR3 protein: CASSVVSGLNNEQFF
CDR3 DNA: TGTGCCAGCAGCGTAGTAAGCGGGCTGAACAATGAGCAGTTCTTC

clone size: NA
V gene: TRBV19
J gene: TRBJ1-2
D gene: NA
CDR3 protein: CASSIEEGLGGYTF
CDR3 DNA: TGTGCCAGTAGTATAGAAGAGGGTCTAGGTGGCTACACCTTC

clone size: few
V gene: TRBV2
J gene: TRBJ2-1
D gene: NA
CDR3 protein: CASKPSSYNEQFF
CDR3 DNA: TGTGCCAGCAAGCCTAGCTCCTACAATGAGCAGTTCTTC

clone size: NA
V gene: TRBV5-1
J gene: TRBJ1-4
D gene: NA
CDR3 protein: CASSLRYPTNEKLFF
CDR3 DNA: TGCGCCAGCAGCTTGCGGTATCCAACTAATGAAAAACTGTTTTTT

clone size: NA
V gene: TRBV19
J gene: TRBJ2-7
D gene: TRBD1
CDR3 protein: CASRLQGVNEQYF
CDR3 DNA: TGTGCCAGTAGACTACAGGGGGTCAACGAGCAGTACTTC

clone size: NA
V gene: TRBV25-1
J gene: TRBJ2-5
D gene: TRBD2
CDR3 protein: CATWGLAGLIGETQYF
CDR3 DNA: TGTGCCACCTGGGGACTAGCGGGACTGATAGGAGAGACCCAGTACTTC

clone size: once
V gene: TRBV6-6
J gene: TRBJ2-3
D gene: NA
CDR3 protein: CASIREGLTDTQYF
CDR3 DNA: TGTGCCAGCATCCGAGAGGGCCTAACAGATACGCAGTATTTT

clone size: NA
V gene: TRBV29-1
J gene: TRBJ2-3
D gene: NA
CDR3 protein: CSVATDDRHTDTQYF
CDR3 DNA: TGCAGCGTGGCTACCGACGACAGACACACAGATACGCAGTATTTT

clone size: NA
V gene: TRBV9
J gene: TRBJ1-1
D gene: TRBD1
CDR3 protein: CASSGGQGSTEAFF
CDR3 DNA: TGTGCCAGCAGCGGGGGACAGGGGTCCACTGAAGCTTTCTTT

clone size: NA
V gene: TRBV4-3
J gene: TRBJ2-7
D gene: NA
CDR3 protein: CASSQVSNSYEQYF
CDR3 DNA: TGCGCCAGCAGCCAAGTGTCTAATTCCTACGAGCAGTACTTC

clone size: NA
V gene: TRBV6-6
J gene: TRBJ1-1
D gene: TRBD1
CDR3 protein: CASSYAGGSNTEAFF
CDR3 DNA: TGTGCCAGCAGTTATGCAGGGGGTTCGAACACTGAAGCTTTCTTT

clone size: NA
V gene: TRBV2
J gene: TRBJ2-2
D gene: TRBD1
CDR3 protein: CASKGQGAGELFF
CDR3 DNA: TGTGCCAGCAAAGGACAGGGGGCCGGGGAGCTGTTTTTT

clone size: NA
V gene: TRBV24-1
J gene: TRBJ2-2
D gene: NA
CDR3 protein: CATSDVLGSPSAPRRTGELFF
CDR3 DNA: TGTGCCACCAGTGACGTGCTCGGAAGTCCTAGCGCGCCCCGGAGGACCGGGGAGCTGTTTTTT

clone size: NA
V gene: TRBV27
J gene: TRBJ1-5
D gene: TRBD1
CDR3 protein: CASSLEGQSRNQPQHF
CDR3 DNA: TGTGCCAGCAGCCTAGAGGGACAGAGTCGCAATCAGCCCCAGCATTTT

clone size: NA
V gene: TRBV5-8
J gene: TRBJ2-7
D gene: NA
CDR3 protein: CASSLAGDFSYEQYF
CDR3 DNA: TGTGCCAGCAGCTTGGCCGGAGACTTCTCCTACGAGCAGTACTTC

clone size: NA
V gene: TRBV7-2
J gene: TRBJ2-7
D gene: NA
CDR3 protein: CASSLALYLGEQYF
CDR3 DNA: TGTGCCAGCAGCTTAGCGCTTTATCTAGGCGAGCAGTACTTC

clone size: NA
V gene: TRBV5-1
J gene: TRBJ2-1
D gene: TRBD2
CDR3 protein: CASSRTGAGGSSSYNEQFF
CDR3 DNA: TGCGCCAGCAGCCGGACGGGGGCGGGAGGGTCTAGCTCCTACAATGAGCAGTTCTTC

clone size: NA
V gene: TRBV6-2/TRBV6-3
J gene: TRBJ2-7
D gene: TRBD2
CDR3 protein: CASSYLKASGDEEQYF
CDR3 DNA: TGTGCCAGCAGTTACCTGAAGGCTAGCGGAGATGAAGAGCAGTACTTC

clone size: NA
V gene: TRBV27
J gene: TRBJ1-1
D gene: TRBD1
CDR3 protein: CASRGTVNTEAFF
CDR3 DNA: TGTGCCAGCAGGGGGACAGTGAACACTGAAGCTTTCTTT

clone size: NA
V gene: TRBV4-3
J gene: TRBJ1-1
D gene: NA
CDR3 protein: CASRLATGRNTEAFF
CDR3 DNA: TGCGCCAGCAGACTCGCTACAGGGAGGAACACTGAAGCTTTCTTT

clone size: once
V gene: TRBV10-3
J gene: TRBJ2-1
D gene: NA
CDR3 protein: CAITGSGDNEQFF
CDR3 DNA: TGTGCCATCACTGGTAGCGGAGACAATGAGCAGTTCTTC

clone size: NA
V gene: TRBV6-2/TRBV6-3
J gene: TRBJ2-3
D gene: NA
CDR3 protein: CASSSVGANTDTQYF
CDR3 DNA: TGTGCCAGCAGCTCAGTGGGGGCCAATACAGATACGCAGTATTTT

clone size: NA
V gene: TRBV29-1
J gene: TRBJ2-5
D gene: NA
CDR3 protein: CSVVLFEGAQYF
CDR3 DNA: TGCAGCGTTGTGCTTTTCGAGGGGGCCCAGTACTTC

clone size: NA
V gene: TRBV3-1/TRBV3-2
J gene: TRBJ2-3
D gene: TRBD1
CDR3 protein: CASSPGGSAGTDTQYF
CDR3 DNA: TGTGCCAGCAGCCCAGGGGGTAGCGCGGGCACAGATACGCAGTATTTT

clone size: NA
V gene: TRBV18
J gene: TRBJ2-5
D gene: TRBD2
CDR3 protein: CASSPPLHASGGTQYF
CDR3 DNA: TGTGCCAGCTCACCACCACTACACGCTAGCGGGGGAACCCAGTACTTC

clone size: NA
V gene: TRBV5-1
J gene: TRBJ1-2
D gene: TRBD1
CDR3 protein: CASSFTGDREGYTF
CDR3 DNA: TGCGCCAGCAGCTTCACAGGGGATAGGGAAGGCTACACCTTC

clone size: NA
V gene: TRBV19
J gene: TRBJ2-7
D gene: TRBD2
CDR3 protein: CASSPAGRGGSSEQYF
CDR3 DNA: TGTGCCAGTAGCCCGGCCGGGAGGGGGGGCTCGAGCGAGCAGTACTTC

clone size: once
V gene: TRBV5-1
J gene: TRBJ2-7
D gene: TRBD2
CDR3 protein: CASSLRRAGGAAGEAYEQYF
CDR3 DNA: TGCGCCAGCAGCTTACGACGGGCGGGGGGCGCGGCGGGAGAGGCCTACGAGCAGTACTTC

clone size: NA
V gene: TRBV18
J gene: TRBJ2-7
D gene: NA
CDR3 protein: CASSLDRNSPYEQYF
CDR3 DNA: TGTGCCAGCTCACTCGACAGGAACTCCCCCTACGAGCAGTACTTC

clone size: NA
V gene: TRBV7-2
J gene: TRBJ2-3
D gene: TRBD2
CDR3 protein: CASSTSGSATDTQYF
CDR3 DNA: TGTGCCAGCAGCACTAGCGGGAGCGCCACAGATACGCAGTATTTT

clone size: NA
V gene: TRBV4-1
J gene: TRBJ1-6
D gene: TRBD1
CDR3 protein: CASSQYGDRGHSPLHF
CDR3 DNA: TGCGCCAGCAGCCAATATGGGGACAGGGGGCATTCACCCCTCCACTTT

clone size: NA
V gene: TRBV12-3/TRBV12-4
J gene: TRBJ1-3
D gene: NA
CDR3 protein: CASSFGPGIVYF
CDR3 DNA: NA

clone size: NA
V gene: TRBV27
J gene: TRBJ2-1
D gene: TRBD2
CDR3 protein: CASSFRLAAGEQFF
CDR3 DNA: TGTGCCAGCAGTTTTCGACTAGCCGCCGGTGAGCAGTTCTTC

clone size: NA
V gene: TRBV7-9
J gene: TRBJ2-3
D gene: NA
CDR3 protein: CASSLGQYTDTQYF
CDR3 DNA: TGTGCCAGCAGCTTAGGACAGTACACAGATACGCAGTATTTT

clone size: NA
V gene: TRBV7-9
J gene: TRBJ2-1
D gene: NA
CDR3 protein: CASTRGDPGLSEQFF
CDR3 DNA: TGTGCCAGCACACGCGGGGACCCGGGCCTAAGCGAGCAGTTCTTC

clone size: NA
V gene: TRBV5-4
J gene: TRBJ2-6
D gene: TRBD1
CDR3 protein: CASSPKLQGSWANVLTF
CDR3 DNA: TGTGCCAGCAGCCCGAAACTACAGGGGAGCTGGGCCAACGTCCTGACTTTC

clone size: once
V gene: TRBV28
J gene: TRBJ1-5
D gene: TRBD1
CDR3 protein: CASSLFDRGLSQPQHF
CDR3 DNA: TGTGCCAGCAGTTTATTCGACAGGGGGCTAAGTCAGCCCCAGCATTTT

clone size: NA
V gene: TRBV28
J gene: TRBJ1-5
D gene: NA
CDR3 protein: CASSLGGRSNQPQHF
CDR3 DNA: TGTGCCAGCAGTTTGGGGGGTCGAAGCAATCAGCCCCAGCATTTT

clone size: NA
V gene: TRBV28
J gene: TRBJ2-1
D gene: TRBD2
CDR3 protein: CASSPPLLAISYNEQFF
CDR3 DNA: TGTGCCAGCAGTCCTCCCTTACTAGCGATCTCCTACAATGAGCAGTTCTTC

clone size: NA
V gene: TRBV28
J gene: TRBJ2-1
D gene: NA
CDR3 protein: CASSLSGSKGYNEQFF
CDR3 DNA: TGTGCCAGCAGTTTGAGCGGATCAAAGGGCTACAATGAGCAGTTCTTC

clone size: NA
V gene: TRBV19
J gene: TRBJ1-1
D gene: NA
CDR3 protein: CASSMAAVNTEAFF
CDR3 DNA: TGTGCCAGTAGTATGGCGGCGGTTAACACTGAAGCTTTCTTT

clone size: NA
V gene: TRBV13
J gene: TRBJ2-1
D gene: NA
CDR3 protein: CASSASEENWDEQFF
CDR3 DNA: TGTGCCAGCAGTGCGTCCGAGGAGAACTGGGATGAGCAGTTCTTC

clone size: few
V gene: TRBV7-9
J gene: TRBJ2-1
D gene: TRBD2
CDR3 protein: CASSFHFPSGSGNEQFF
CDR3 DNA: TGTGCCAGCAGCTTCCATTTTCCTAGCGGGAGTGGCAATGAGCAGTTCTTC

clone size: NA
V gene: TRBV7-2
J gene: TRBJ2-2
D gene: TRBD2
CDR3 protein: CASSLKAGGRTGELFF
CDR3 DNA: TGTGCCAGCAGCTTAAAAGCGGGAGGTCGCACCGGGGAGCTGTTTTTT

clone size: NA
V gene: TRBV25-1
J gene: TRBJ2-5
D gene: NA
CDR3 protein: CASSQARREETQYF
CDR3 DNA: TGTGCCAGCAGCCAAGCGCGCCGGGAGGAGACCCAGTACTTC